The entry below gives a single TCR beta chain sequence along with its context. The sample belongs to a study of OX40 agonist ivuxolimab in advanced cancers. Produced via immunoSEQ multiplex PCR; TCRdb's table is partial and in-frame only. The sample shows under 95,000 clones, approximately 90% of them seen only once. Germline V gene data show CDR1 as SGHAT and CDR2 as FQNNGV. V shed 4 bases and J shed 0 bases, with 13 bases lying between them. The CDR3 runs to 15 residues. The source is an adult with an advanced solid tumor such as melanoma, head and neck, liver or kidney cancer. Sample: CD4+ or CD8+ T cells sorted from blood, taken in a trial of the OX40 agonist ivuxolimab. The chain employs TRBV11-2 and TRBJ2-7, with TRBD2 as a possible D gene (6 bases). CDR3 DNA: TGTGCCAGCAGCTCCGGGACTCGGAGCTCCTACGAGCAGTACTTC. Encoded protein: CASSSGTRSSYEQYF.